This TCR beta chain was recovered during a study of blood T cell repertoires in COVID-19 (dated by TCRdb to 2019 to 2021). Broadly, across the study: The collaborator samples originated in the United States, Italy and Spain and spanned the acute and convalescent phases of COVID-19. The prospective study material was composed of cDNA or gDNA derived from T cells, B-cell-depleted T cells, or PBMCs. Subjects who had been exposed to COVID-19, were actively infected with it, or had recovered from it provided the deeply sampled blood TCRbeta repertoires that made up the dataset. A de-identified subject ID, COVID-19 status, age in years and sex were almost always included in the sample metadata. The samples were drawn from two sources: the first 160 participants of the ongoing ImmuneRACE study, and fewer than 1,500 subjects contributed by 6 global collaborators. HLA class I and class II types, where available, came from metadata supplied by the sample provider rather than from assay-based typing. The repertoires were released in a freely available public database intended as a resource for research on the immune response to SARS-CoV-2. Broader findings and caveats from the paper: The quantity of clinical and demographic metadata differed by source and by participant and was supplied without curation.

TCRbeta CDR3 regions were amplified from genomic DNA by means of the immunoSEQ Assay, a bias-controlled multiplex PCR. In the paper's pipeline: Nucleated cell counts per sample were estimated from amplification of reference gene primers within the assay. To quantify the absolute abundance of each unique TCRbeta CDR3 rearrangement, sequence reads were collapsed and filtered. For each sample, productive Simpson clonality was calculated as the square root of Simpson's diversity index across productive rearrangements. As stored in TCRdb, this immuneACCESS dataset retains in-frame rearrangements with V and J assigned. A fraction of the clones does not appear; measured against another copy, unresolved V genes explain less than half of the discrepancy, and the remainder lacks a known reason. D and trimming come from the DNA, and the V and J calls and clone size come from that table. Recorded for this sample are 190,000 or so clones; 80% to 90% of them occurred a single time. The ten biggest clones cover roughly 2.8% of the sample.

Whole blood was collected in K2EDTA tubes by collaborating institutions according to the institutions' own protocols. For TCRbeta analysis, collaborators shipped samples as frozen whole blood, isolated PBMCs, or DNA extracted from either of those sample types. With regard to this clone: Its antigen is unknown. Relative to the germline gene, one junction end is altered; a read error may explain this.

The germline V gene (reference sequence) specifies LNHDA as CDR1 and SQIVND as CDR2. Counted from cysteine to phenylalanine, this CDR3 has 17 amino acids. Only CDR3 DNA is held: 51 bases, read in frame from base 1. The sequence is built from TRBV19 and TRBJ1-2, with 7 bases matching TRBD1. Sequencing was done on a sample of peripheral blood. The receptor's source is a man aged 50 to 59 with active or convalescent COVID-19. The CDR3 protein: CANSHSLGGKGPVGYTF. The DNA sequence follows: TGTGCCAATAGTCACTCTTTAGGGGGCAAGGGGCCTGTTGGCTACACCTTC.